The 24 T cell receptor beta chains given below trace back to one sample, sequenced in a study of blood T cell repertoires in COVID-19. The table came from immunoSEQ multiplex PCR; TCRdb's copy has only in-frame clones and leaves some out. The data hold 190,000 or so clones, with around 88% observed a single time. Sequences were obtained from PBMCs or T cells enriched from blood (not recorded which). The receptors originated from a woman in her thirties who had been exposed to COVID-19.

The chain joins TRBV18 to TRBJ1-4; D gene ambiguous. This CDR3 region has 16 residues. Looked up from germline, CDR1 is KGHSH and CDR2 is LQKENI. V was shortened by 6 bases and J by 2 bases, with 16 bases between the two germline ends. The CDR3 DNA follows: TGTGCCAGCTCCCCGGACGGCCCGGGGACTAATGAAAAACTGTTTTTT. Protein: CASSPDGPGTNEKLFF.

Many counts were recorded for this clone. CDR3: CASSQPETAYVRLAKNIQYF. The CDR3 nucleotides read TGCGCCAGCAGTCAACCCGAGACAGCATACGTTCGCTTAGCCAAAAACATTCAGTACTTC. The chain uses TRBV23-1 and TRBJ2-4, with D maybe TRBD1 (5 bases). TRBV23-1 is sorted into the ORF group, with uncertain function. V shed 2 bases and J shed 0 bases, with 23 bases lying between them. The CDR3 contains 20 residues.

J is TRBJ1-6 and V is TRBV2; possible D gene TRBD1, 5 bases. Trimming pared 3 bases from V and 5 bases from J, leaving 11 bases between. Germline loops: CDR1 SNHLY, CDR2 FYNNEI. This CDR3 has 15 residues. The CDR3 is CASSDGHRDNSPLHF. In DNA form, the CDR3 reads TGTGCCAGCAGTGACGGACACAGAGATAATTCACCCCTCCACTTT. Drawing the rest from reference TRBV2 and TRBJ1-6, the complete variable domain is EPEVTQTPSHQVTQMGQEVILRCVPISNHLYFYWYRQILGQKVEFLVSFYNNEISEKSEIFDDQFSVERPDGSNFTLKIRSTKLEDSAMYFCASSDGHRDNSPLHFGNGTRLTVT.

V is TRBV20-1 and J is TRBJ1-1; 9 bases are shared with TRBD1. V shed 3 bases, J shed 3 bases, and the junction held 2 bases outside the gene matches. CDR3 length equals 13 residues. Germline lookup yields CDR1 DFQATT and CDR2 SNEGSKA (reference sequence). This CDR3 is CSASRTGDTEAFF. CDR3 DNA: TGCAGTGCTAGTAGGACAGGGGACACTGAAGCTTTCTTT.

The chain links TRBV19 to TRBJ2-5; D possibly corresponds to TRBD2 (7 bases). This CDR3 has 12 residues. Trimming removed 8 bases at V and 4 bases at J, with 11 bases between. Germline CDR1 reads LNHDA; CDR2 reads SQIVND (reference sequence). As DNA, the CDR3 is TGTGCCAGTGGGGGGGCCGGAGAGACCCAGTACTTC. Amino acids: CASGGAGETQYF.

The chain recombines TRBV27 with TRBJ2-7, with 8 bases lining up with TRBD1. V shed 9 bases, J shed 0 bases, and the junction held 10 bases outside the gene matches. Germline loops: CDR1 MNHEY, CDR2 SMNVEV (reference sequence). The CDR3 is made up of 15 amino acids. CDR3 in DNA: TGTGCCAGTCGGAATTTGGACAGGGACTCCTACGAGCAGTACTTC. It translates to CASRNLDRDSYEQYF.

V usage is TRBV9 and J usage is TRBJ2-5; D possibly corresponds to TRBD2 (6 bases). The CDR3 extends over 15 amino acids. The V gene lost 0 bases and the J gene lost 5 bases, with 14 bases spanning the gap. CDR1 and CDR2 from the germline V gene are SGDLS and YYNGEE. This CDR3 is CASSVGTTVGETQYF. CDR3 coding DNA: TGTGCCAGCAGCGTAGGGACTACGGTCGGGGAGACCCAGTACTTC.

The chain uses TRBV4-1 and TRBJ2-1, with 8 bases that match TRBD2. The CDR3 is 16 amino acids. Germline CDR1 and CDR2: MGHRA and YSYEKL. Germline trimming cut 0 bases from V and 5 bases from J; bases unmatched to any gene: 6. CDR3 residues: CASSQEGGGLDNEQFF. The CDR3 coding sequence is TGCGCCAGCAGCCAAGAGGGCGGGGGGCTGGACAATGAGCAGTTCTTC.

The V call is TRBV25-1, the J call TRBJ1-1; 12 bases fit TRBD1. V was pared by 2 bases and J by 6 bases, with 13 bases of the junction left unmatched. This CDR3 has 18 amino acids. Germline CDR1 reads MGHDK; CDR2 reads SYGVNS. The chain's CDR3 is CASSETPGQGAIGSEAFF. DNA of the CDR3: TGTGCCAGCAGTGAAACACCGGGACAGGGGGCGATTGGCTCTGAAGCTTTCTTT.

CDR3 coding DNA: TGCGCCAGCAGCTTGGTGGGGGGGAAAACTGAAGCTTTCTTT. Amino acid sequence: CASSLVGGKTEAFF. This rearrangement joins TRBV5-1 to TRBJ1-1; D is possibly TRBD1 (5 bases). Trimming cost V 0 bases and J 5 bases, with 11 bases left between them. This CDR3 region has 14 residues. Germline V lookup: CDR1 SGHRS, CDR2 YFSETQ.

The V call is TRBV25-1, the J call TRBJ2-6; maybe TRBD1 (5 bases). V lost 5 bases and J lost 2, with 13 bases in between. The germline V gene has CDR1 MGHDK and CDR2 SYGVNS. CDR3 size: 16 residues. The CDR3 sequence is CASSIPDSPGANVLTF. CDR3 DNA sequence: TGTGCCAGCAGTATTCCAGACAGCCCTGGGGCCAACGTCCTGACTTTC.

The chain is built from TRBV3-1 (or the pseudogene TRBV3-2) and TRBJ2-3; 8 nucleotides agree with TRBD1. Germline V gene lookup returns CDR1 LGHDT and CDR2 YNNKEL (reference sequence). The CDR3 contains 18 residues. The J segment lost 9 bases and the V segment lost 0 bases, leaving 17 bases of the junction unmatched. The chain's CDR3 is CASSQDHPGGYSGRTQYF. CDR3 nucleotides: TGTGCCAGCAGCCAAGATCATCCAGGGGGCTACTCTGGAAGGACGCAGTATTTT.

V is TRBV30 and J is TRBJ1-2; D is uncertain. Per germline, CDR1 GTSNPN and CDR2 SVGIG (reference sequence). The CDR3 has 13 amino acids. V was cut by 0 bases and J by 3 bases, with 8 bases left in between. CDR3 nucleotides: TGTGCCTGGAGTGTACATCAGTACTATGGCTACACCTTC. Residues: CAWSVHQYYGYTF.

The sample holds one count of this clone. CDR3 sequence (DNA): TGTGCCTGGAACACAGGGAGCAGCGATCAGCCCCAGCATTTT. This encodes CAWNTGSSDQPQHF. This chain uses TRBV30 with TRBJ1-5, with D perhaps matching TRBD1 (6 bases). Trimming took off 4 bases at V and 5 bases at J, with 15 bases between the two ends. The germline V gene has CDR1 GTSNPN and CDR2 SVGIG (reference sequence). CDR3 length: 14 amino acids.

The J gene is TRBJ2-1, the V gene TRBV9, with 16 bases aligning to TRBD2. The CDR3 runs to 18 residues. Unmatched junction bases numbered 8, after V lost 4 bases and J lost 4 bases. Germline values: CDR1 SGDLS, CDR2 YYNGEE. In DNA, the CDR3 is TGTGCCAGCAGCTCGGGACTAGCGGGGGGGCCCCGATACAATGAGCAGTTCTTC. Its protein is CASSSGLAGGPRYNEQFF.

The V and J genes are TRBV5-1 and TRBJ1-4, with D perhaps TRBD1 (5 bases). Trimming cost V 5 bases and J 0 bases, with 14 bases left between them. The CDR3 is 16 residues long. The germline gives CDR1 SGHRS, CDR2 YFSETQ. Here the CDR3 reads CASRVGAAATNEKLFF. The CDR3 nucleotides are TGCGCCAGCAGGGTTGGGGCGGCAGCAACTAATGAAAAACTGTTTTTT.

In its sample, this clone was seen once. This rearrangement joins TRBV5-1 to TRBJ2-7; 10 bases fit TRBD1. Trimming took 0 bases from V and 6 from J; bases not matched to a gene: 6. The CDR3 spans 15 residues. Germline assignment: CDR1 SGHRS and CDR2 YFSETQ. CDR3 nucleotides: TGCGCCAGCAGCTTGGTATTGGGGACAGGGGCCGAGCAGTACTTC. As protein: CASSLVLGTGAEQYF.

This clone occurred once. V is TRBV27 and J is TRBJ1-2; D is unclear. The CDR3 is made up of 13 amino acids. Trimming took 3 bases from V and 1 from J, leaving 6 bases between them. Looked up from germline, CDR1 is MNHEY and CDR2 is SMNVEV (reference sequence). Written as DNA, the CDR3 is TGTGCCAGCAGTTTCGGCGGTAACTATGGCTACACCTTC. It translates to CASSFGGNYGYTF.

The chain carries TRBV30 and TRBJ1-5, with TRBD1 matching 7 bases. Trimming took 5 bases from V and 8 from J; bases not matched to a gene: 9. The CDR3 is 13 amino acids. Germline CDR1 is GTSNPN and CDR2 is SVGIG (reference sequence). The CDR3 here is CAWEQGRGEPQHF. In DNA, the CDR3 is TGTGCCTGGGAACAGGGGCGGGGGGAGCCCCAGCATTTT.

This clone was observed a few times. The chain employs TRBV30 and TRBJ1-2, with D perhaps TRBD1 (6 bases). The CDR3 is made up of 15 amino acids. Looked up from germline, CDR1 is GTSNPN and CDR2 is SVGIG (reference sequence). V was pared by 2 bases and J by 0 bases, with 13 bases between. The CDR3 protein is CAWSRGRGANYGYTF. The CDR3 nucleotides are TGTGCCTGGAGTCGAGGCAGGGGAGCTAACTATGGCTACACCTTC. The complete variable domain, with remaining parts taken from reference TRBV30 and TRBJ1-2, reads SQTIHQWPATLVQPVGSPLSLECTVEGTSNPNLYWYRQAAGRGLQLLFYSVGIGQISSEVPQNLSASRPQDRQFILSSKKLLLSDSGFYLCAWSRGRGANYGYTFGSGTRLTVV.

This clone was picked up one time. V gene TRBV3-1 (or the pseudogene TRBV3-2) combines with J gene TRBJ1-1; D call uncertain. The length of the CDR3 is 13 residues. The V end was cut by 6 bases, the J end by 4 bases, with 12 bases between. CDR1 LGHDT and CDR2 YNNKEL come from the germline V gene (reference sequence). As DNA, the CDR3 is TGTGCCAGCAGAATGGGCAGCCTCACTGAAGCTTTCTTT. Translating gives CASRMGSLTEAFF.

This clone was seen more than once but under ten times. The J gene is TRBJ1-1, the V gene TRBV9; 8 bases match TRBD1. Germline V gives CDR1 SGDLS, CDR2 YYNGEE. This CDR3 is built from 16 residues. Trimming cost V 0 bases and J 0 bases; bases outside gene matches: 4. CDR3 sequence: CASSVAPTGVNTEAFF. In DNA, the CDR3 is TGTGCCAGCAGCGTAGCCCCGACAGGGGTGAACACTGAAGCTTTCTTT.

The chain combines TRBV19 with TRBJ1-5; weak D call: TRBD1 (5 bases). The CDR3 runs to 14 residues. V was shortened by 6 bases and J by 4 bases, with 13 bases between the two germline ends. Germline CDR1 reads LNHDA; CDR2 reads SQIVND (reference sequence). The CDR3 DNA follows: TGTGCCAGTAGCGGGGGTAAGGGGAATCAGCCCCAGCATTTT. This codes for CASSGGKGNQPQHF.

This chain joins TRBV3-1 (or the pseudogene TRBV3-2) and TRBJ1-1, with 12 bases fitting TRBD1. Germline V gene sequence: CDR1 LGHDT, CDR2 YNNKEL (reference sequence). This CDR3 is 19 amino acids long. J gave up 0 bases and V 4 bases, and 12 bases lay outside the gene matches. The CDR3 sequence: CASSRRRDRGRLLNTEAFF. CDR3 DNA: TGTGCCAGCAGCCGACGACGGGACAGGGGGCGGCTTTTGAACACTGAAGCTTTCTTT.